The 21 T cell receptor beta chains below were found in one sample sequenced in a study of blood T cells in healthy people across ages. Next came a second PCR, run for roughly 6 to 11 cycles, which used a sample-barcoded 5' primer along with a J-beta primer mix. TCRdb reanalysed the 5' RACE reads using MiXCR and keeps one entry per CDR3 protein. The table shows approximately 780,000 distinct CDR3 sequences, with around a quarter occurring only once. The data were also submitted as part of a second study, on T cells of mothers and their children.

The sequenced sample was blood. These receptors all come from a boy aged 10-17 years in good health.

CDR3 region: CASSLAYSGNYEQYF. The CDR3 nucleotides are TGTGCCAGCAGCTTAGCGTATTCGGGTAACTACGAGCAGTACTTC. This chain links TRBV7-6 with TRBJ2-7; no firm D call. Germline V lookup: CDR1 SGHVS, CDR2 FNYEAQ. The CDR3 totals 15 residues. V dropped 0 bases and J dropped 3 bases, with 12 bases sitting between them.

The chain uses TRBV28 and TRBJ2-6; D is ambiguous. The germline V gene has CDR1 MDHEN and CDR2 SYDVKM. V dropped 4 bases and J dropped 0 bases, with 13 bases sitting between them. The CDR3 loop spans 17 amino acids. CDR3 loop: CASSSTFGSSGANVLTF. The CDR3 DNA is TGTGCCAGCAGTTCCACATTCGGGTCCTCTGGGGCCAACGTCCTGACTTTC.

The CDR3 protein is CSATTWGEADTQYF. The CDR3 nucleotides read TGCAGTGCGACCACTTGGGGCGAGGCAGATACGCAGTATTTT. The rearrangement joins TRBV20-1 to TRBJ2-3, with a possible D match to TRBD1 (5 bases). V lost 6 bases and J lost 4, with 17 bases in between. This CDR3 spans 14 amino acids. The V gene's germline CDR1 is DFQATT and CDR2 SNEGSKA (reference sequence).

The chain has TRBV12-3 or TRBV12-4 and TRBJ1-1; 9 bases are a match to TRBD1. V trimming: 5 bases; J trimming: 4 bases; junction bases outside the gene matches: 5. CDR3 length: 14 residues. The CDR3 DNA sequence: TGTGCCAGCAGTACAGGGGGCTGGGGCACTGAAGCTTTCTTT. Amino acid sequence: CASSTGGWGTEAFF.

The sample holds a few counts of this clonotype. This sequence joins TRBV12-3 or TRBV12-4 and TRBJ2-6; weak D call: TRBD1 (6 bases). The CDR3 totals 15 residues. Deletions cut 6 bases from V and 4 bases from J, with 13 bases between. The CDR3 nucleotides read TGTGCCAGCAGCACGGGACACTCCGGGGCCAACGTCCTGACTTTC. Protein: CASSTGHSGANVLTF.

This clonotype was counted a single time. The conserved phenylalanine or tryptophan is not found at the CDR3 terminus, so this likely reflects a read error. The chain recombines TRBV2 with TRBJ1-3; D ambiguous. The CDR3 has 14 amino acids. Germline loops: CDR1 SNHLY, CDR2 FYNNEI. Trimming took 3 bases from V and 0 from J, leaving 6 bases between them. The CDR3 reads CASSDGYSGNTIYV. CDR3 nucleotides: TGTGCCAGCAGTGACGGGTACTCTGGAAACACCATATATGTT.

This chain links TRBV28 with TRBJ1-2, with D tentatively TRBD1 (5 bases). CDR1 and CDR2 (germline): MDHEN, SYDVKM. The germline V and J ends were trimmed by 7 bases and 2 bases, with 11 bases remaining between them. This CDR3 spans 13 amino acids. The CDR3, as DNA: TGTGCCAGCATCCGGGACGGCAACTATGGCTACACCTTC. Protein product: CASIRDGNYGYTF.

This clonotype has more than one count but fewer than ten. This chain joins TRBV27 and TRBJ2-3, with D unclear. V was trimmed by 0 bases and J by 6 bases, leaving 10 bases between them. This CDR3 is 14 amino acids long. Germline loops: CDR1 MNHEY, CDR2 SMNVEV (reference sequence). The CDR3: CASSLSGLPDTQYF. The DNA for the CDR3 is TGTGCCAGCAGTTTATCGGGCCTCCCGGATACGCAGTATTTT.

The V call is TRBV7-8, the J call TRBJ2-2, with a possible D match to TRBD1 (5 bases). The CDR3 extends over 15 amino acids. CDR1 SGHVS and CDR2 FQNEAQ come from the germline V gene. Trimming removed 6 bases at V and 1 base at J, with 12 bases between. DNA for the CDR3: TGTGCCAGCAGTCCCATCACAGGGAACACCGGGGAGCTGTTTTTT. This translates into CASSPITGNTGELFF.

The sample holds a few counts of this clonotype. This chain's CDR3 is CASSGQSFVDGYTF. CDR3 nucleotides: TGTGCCAGCAGCGGGCAATCGTTCGTGGATGGCTACACCTTC. The chain has TRBV9 and TRBJ1-2, with D uncertain. Trimming shortened V by 3 bases and J by 6 bases, and 15 bases separated the two germline ends. Germline V gene data show CDR1 as SGDLS and CDR2 as YYNGEE. The CDR3 contains 14 residues. The whole variable domain, filled in from reference TRBV9 and TRBJ1-2, reads DSGVTQTPKHLITATGQRVTLRCSPRSGDLSVYWYQQSLDQGLQFLIQYYNGEERAKGNILERFSAQQFPDLHSELNLSSLELGDSALYFCASSGQSFVDGYTFGSGTRLTVV.

CDR3: CASSYSWGPYNEQFF. The CDR3 DNA sequence: TGTGCCAGCAGTTACAGCTGGGGTCCATACAATGAGCAGTTCTTC. The gene calls are TRBV6-6 and TRBJ2-5; D ambiguous. The DNA end favors TRBJ2-1, so the J call may be wrong. Germline values: CDR1 MNHNY, CDR2 SVGAGI (reference sequence). CDR3 size: 15 residues.

This clonotype appeared a few times. This sequence joins TRBV5-1 and TRBJ2-5; D is unresolved. V was clipped by 2 bases and J by 2 bases, with 13 bases between them. The CDR3 has 15 amino acids. Germline V gene data show CDR1 as SGHRS and CDR2 as YFSETQ. DNA for the CDR3: TGCGCCAGCAGCTTCATATCAGGAAGACAAGAGACCCAGTACTTC. Translated, it gives CASSFISGRQETQYF.

This clonotype appeared a few times. The chain employs TRBV20-1 and TRBJ1-4, with 8 bases that match TRBD1. The junction had 8 bases not matched to a gene; V was cut back by 6 bases and J by 5 bases. This CDR3 comprises 14 residues. In germline, CDR1 is DFQATT, CDR2 SNEGSKA (reference sequence). The CDR3 region has the DNA TGCAGTGCCCCCCGACAGGGGCGAAATGAAAAACTGTTTTTT. Translating gives CSAPRQGRNEKLFF.

This clonotype was detected a few times. The chain employs TRBV12-3 or TRBV12-4 and TRBJ1-1; D is possibly TRBD1 (6 bases). V lost 1 base and J lost 4, with 13 bases in between. This CDR3 is 15 amino acids long. CDR3 amino acids: CASSLGQGTGTEAFF. The CDR3 region has the DNA TGTGCCAGCAGTTTAGGGCAGGGGACCGGCACTGAAGCTTTCTTT.

In this sample, this clonotype turned up a few times. This chain uses TRBV12-3 or TRBV12-4 with TRBJ2-7; 10 nucleotides align to TRBD2. V lost 4 bases to trimming and J lost 1 base; unmatched junction nucleotides: 1. This CDR3 comprises 14 residues. The DNA for the CDR3 is TGTGCCAGCAGTTCGACTAGCGGGTCCTACGAGCAGTACTTC. It specifies CASSSTSGSYEQYF.

This rearrangement joins TRBV18 to TRBJ1-4, with D unclear. Trimming pared 2 bases from V and 4 bases from J, leaving 17 bases between. CDR1 is KGHSH and CDR2 is LQKENI in the germline V gene. The CDR3 is made up of 17 amino acids. In DNA form, the CDR3 reads TGTGCCAGCTCACCAAATCCCCCGACGGGAATTAATGAAAAACTGTTTTTT. It codes for CASSPNPPTGINEKLFF.

The rearrangement joins TRBV5-1 to TRBJ2-3; TRBD2 matches 8 bases. J gave up 6 bases and V 4 bases, and 10 bases lay outside the gene matches. CDR3 size: 15 residues. CDR1 is SGHRS, CDR2 YFSETQ, per germline. In DNA form, the CDR3 reads TGCGCCAGCAGCCCGGGGGGGACTCAAGGGGATACGCAGTATTTT. Translating gives CASSPGGTQGDTQYF.

The gene calls are TRBV11-2 and TRBJ2-1; no clear D. V was clipped by 1 base and J by 8 bases, with 12 bases between them. The CDR3 covers 14 residues. Germline V gene lookup returns CDR1 SGHAT and CDR2 FQNNGV. Here the CDR3 DNA reads TGTGCCAGCAGCTTAGGCCAACGACCAGATGAGCAGTTCTTC. Amino acids: CASSLGQRPDEQFF.

This clonotype was seen many times. The chain carries TRBV27 and TRBJ1-1; D gene uncertain. The CDR3 consists of 13 residues. Germline V gene data show CDR1 as MNHEY and CDR2 as SMNVEV (reference sequence). V shed 4 bases and J shed 5 bases, with 11 bases lying between them. As DNA, the CDR3 is TGTGCCAGCAGTTGGAGGGTCTTGACTGAAGCTTTCTTT. Translating gives CASSWRVLTEAFF.

This sequence joins TRBV2 and TRBJ1-4, with 7 bases lining up with TRBD1. CDR1 and CDR2 (germline): SNHLY, FYNNEI. CDR3 length: 15 amino acids. V lost 6 bases and J lost 2; bases outside the gene matches: 6. This CDR3 is CASSLRGRTNEKLFF. DNA for the CDR3: TGTGCCAGCAGCCTAAGGGGGCGGACTAATGAAAAACTGTTTTTT.

This rearrangement joins TRBV9 to TRBJ1-2, with D possibly being TRBD1 (6 bases). CDR1 and CDR2 from the germline V gene are SGDLS and YYNGEE. V was shortened by 4 bases and J by 8 bases, with 24 bases between the two germline ends. The CDR3 has 16 amino acids. The CDR3 is CASSPSRDTPLDGYTF. CDR3 DNA: TGTGCCAGCAGCCCTAGCAGGGACACTCCCTTGGACGGCTACACCTTC.